The clone carrying this TCR beta chain was found a few times. This record comes from a study of T cells in tumors and immune-related adverse events. Trimming stripped 6 bases from V and 5 bases from J, with 11 bases between. The germline CDR1 and CDR2 sequences are MNHNS and SASEGT. The CDR3 has 12 amino acids. Sequencing used immunoSEQ multiplex PCR; TCRdb keeps in-frame clones, though not all of them. The sample shows some 10,000 clones, about 90% of them seen only once. The clonotype comes from a female donor with metastatic renal cell carcinoma. This chain uses TRBV6-1 with TRBJ2-7, with D possibly matching TRBD2 (6 bases). The sequencing used lymph node tissue, collected from a patient treated with anti-PD-1 therapy. CDR3: CASSTGGDEQYF. The DNA of the CDR3 is TGTGCCAGCAGCACCGGCGGGGACGAGCAGTACTTC.